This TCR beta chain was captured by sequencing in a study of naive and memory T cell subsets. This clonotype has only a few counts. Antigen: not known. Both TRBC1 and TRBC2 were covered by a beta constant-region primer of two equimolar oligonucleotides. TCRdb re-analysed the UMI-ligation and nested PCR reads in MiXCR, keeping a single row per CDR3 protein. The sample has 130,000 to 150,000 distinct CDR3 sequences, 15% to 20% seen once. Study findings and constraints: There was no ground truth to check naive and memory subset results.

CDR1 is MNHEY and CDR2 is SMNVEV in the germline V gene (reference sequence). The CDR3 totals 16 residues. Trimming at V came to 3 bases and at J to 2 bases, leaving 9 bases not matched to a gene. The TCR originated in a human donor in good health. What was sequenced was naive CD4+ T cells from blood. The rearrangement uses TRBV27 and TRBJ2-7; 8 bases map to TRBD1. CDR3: CASSFSGQGHAYEQYF. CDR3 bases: TGTGCCAGCAGTTTTAGCGGACAGGGACATGCCTACGAGCAGTACTTC.